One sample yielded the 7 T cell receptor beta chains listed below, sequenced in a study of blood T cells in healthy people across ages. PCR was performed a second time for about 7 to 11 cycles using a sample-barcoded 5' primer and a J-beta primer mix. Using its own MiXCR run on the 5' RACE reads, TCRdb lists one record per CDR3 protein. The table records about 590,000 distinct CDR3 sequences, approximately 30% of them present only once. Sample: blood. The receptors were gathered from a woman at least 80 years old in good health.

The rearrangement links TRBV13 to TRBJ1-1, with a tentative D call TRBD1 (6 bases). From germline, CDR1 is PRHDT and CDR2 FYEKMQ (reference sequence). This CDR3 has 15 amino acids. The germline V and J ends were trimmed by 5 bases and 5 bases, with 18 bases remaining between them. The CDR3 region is CASSIGQMQRTEAFF. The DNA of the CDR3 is TGTGCCAGCAGCATCGGACAGATGCAACGAACTGAAGCTTTCTTT.

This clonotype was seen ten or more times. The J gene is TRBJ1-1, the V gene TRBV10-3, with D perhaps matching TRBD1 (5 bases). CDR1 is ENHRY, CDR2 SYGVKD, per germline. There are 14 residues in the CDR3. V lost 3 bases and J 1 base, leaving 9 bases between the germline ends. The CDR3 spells CAISEGQGNTEAFF. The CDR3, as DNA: TGTGCCATCAGTGAAGGTCAGGGGAACACTGAAGCTTTCTTT.

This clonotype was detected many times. CDR3 loop: CASSLALDRLGEQYF. The CDR3 nucleotides are TGTGCCAGCAGCTTAGCGCTCGACAGACTGGGGGAGCAGTACTTC. The J gene is TRBJ2-7, the V gene TRBV7-8, with D perhaps TRBD1 (5 bases). The V end was cut by 0 bases, the J end by 7 bases, with 16 bases between. CDR1 is SGHVS, CDR2 FQNEAQ, per germline. The CDR3 runs to 15 residues.

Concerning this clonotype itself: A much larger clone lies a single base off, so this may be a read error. DNA of the CDR3: TGTGCCATCAGGGGAGAGGTGGGCAATGAGCAGTTCTTC. Protein sequence: CAIRGEVGNEQFF. V usage is TRBV10-3 and J usage is TRBJ2-1; tentative D call: TRBD2 (5 bases). There are 13 residues in the CDR3. V lost 6 bases and J lost 6, with 12 bases in between. CDR1 ENHRY and CDR2 SYGVKD come from the germline V gene.

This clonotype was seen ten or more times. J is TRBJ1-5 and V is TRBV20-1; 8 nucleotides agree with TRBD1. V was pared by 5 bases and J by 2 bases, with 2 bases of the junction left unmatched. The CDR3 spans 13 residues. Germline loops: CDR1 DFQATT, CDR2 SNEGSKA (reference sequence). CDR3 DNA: TGCAGTGCTTTGACAGGGGGCAATCAGCCCCAGCATTTT. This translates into CSALTGGNQPQHF.

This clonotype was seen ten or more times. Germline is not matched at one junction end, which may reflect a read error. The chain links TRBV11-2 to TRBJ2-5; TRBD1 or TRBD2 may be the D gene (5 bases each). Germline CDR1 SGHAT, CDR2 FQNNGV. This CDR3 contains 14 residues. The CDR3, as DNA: TGTGCCAGCAGCTCCCGGGACGCCAAAGAGGCCCAGTACTTC. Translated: CASSSRDAKEAQYF.

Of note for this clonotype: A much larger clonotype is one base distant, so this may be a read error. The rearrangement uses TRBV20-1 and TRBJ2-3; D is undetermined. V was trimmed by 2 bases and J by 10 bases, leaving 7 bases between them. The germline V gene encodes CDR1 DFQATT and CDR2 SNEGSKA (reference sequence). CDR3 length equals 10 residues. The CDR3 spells CSARLNSQYF. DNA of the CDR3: TGCAGTGCTAGACTGAATTCGCAGTATTTT.